The 22 T cell receptor beta chains below were found in one sample sequenced in a study of cytomegalovirus exposure and HLA in healthy donors. The PCR contained 60 Vbeta and 13 Jbeta primers. TCRdb's table, derived via immunoSEQ multiplex PCR, lists solely in-frame clones and lacks some. The sample contains 170,000 or so clones, roughly 80% of which appear only once. Input material: PBMCs. These receptors all stem from a woman aged 25-40 years in good health and CMV-seronegative.

The rearrangement joins TRBV5-1 to TRBJ2-1; 11 nucleotides line up with TRBD2. Trimming at V came to 1 base and at J to 5 bases, leaving 2 bases not matched to a gene. Germline V gives CDR1 SGHRS, CDR2 YFSETQ. CDR3 length: 15 residues. CDR3 DNA sequence: TGCGCCAGCAGCTTGCTAGCGGGGGGCGACAATGAGCAGTTCTTC. This gives the protein CASSLLAGGDNEQFF. The full variable domain, its missing parts supplied by reference TRBV5-1 and TRBJ2-1, is KAGVTQTPRYLIKTRGQQVTLSCSPISGHRSVSWYQQTPGQGLQFLFEYFSETQRNKGNFPGRFSGRQFSNSRSEMNVSTLELGDSALYLCASSLLAGGDNEQFFGPGTRLTVL.

This chain joins TRBV27 and TRBJ1-5; 8 bases map to TRBD1. The CDR3 consists of 16 residues. Germline lookup yields CDR1 MNHEY and CDR2 SMNVEV (reference sequence). J was trimmed by 0 bases and V by 5 bases; bases with no gene match: 6. This CDR3 is CASSPGQGFSNQPQHF. The CDR3, as DNA: TGTGCCAGCAGTCCAGGACAGGGCTTTAGCAATCAGCCCCAGCATTTT.

This chain connects TRBV5-1 to TRBJ2-5, with TRBD2 matching 9 bases. The CDR3 extends over 15 amino acids. With 3 bases clipped from V and 2 bases from J, the junction kept 5 bases outside the gene matches. In germline, CDR1 is SGHRS, CDR2 YFSETQ. The CDR3 spells CASSSIAGVQETQYF. The CDR3 coding sequence is TGCGCCAGCAGCTCCATAGCGGGGGTGCAAGAGACCCAGTACTTC.

This clone showed up just once. The chain employs TRBV5-6 and TRBJ1-4, with a tentative D call TRBD1 (5 bases). V was clipped by 2 bases and J by 7 bases, with 15 bases between them. The CDR3 consists of 15 residues. Germline lookup yields CDR1 SGHDT and CDR2 YYEEEE. The CDR3 region is CASSFRSGVGEKLFF. The CDR3 DNA follows: TGTGCCAGCAGCTTTCGTTCGGGGGTAGGTGAAAAACTGTTTTTT.

This sequence joins TRBV29-1 and TRBJ2-7, with TRBD2 identical over 12 bases. This CDR3 has 13 amino acids. V gave up 8 bases and J gave up 2 bases; unmatched junction bases: 4. CDR1 and CDR2 from the germline V gene are SQVTM and ANQGSEA. In DNA, the CDR3 is TGCAGCATCCTAGCGGGGGGGCCCTACGAGCAGTACTTC. This encodes CSILAGGPYEQYF.

The V call is TRBV10-3, the J call TRBJ2-7; 12 positions agree with TRBD1. V lost 9 bases to trimming and J lost 7 bases; unmatched junction nucleotides: 10. CDR1 is ENHRY and CDR2 is SYGVKD in the germline V gene. This CDR3 is 14 amino acids long. CDR3 sequence: CAIRAGQGAWEQYF. DNA of the CDR3: TGTGCCATTAGAGCGGGACAGGGGGCGTGGGAGCAGTACTTC.

This clone was seen a single time. V and J are TRBV28 and TRBJ2-7; 8 bases map to TRBD1. The germline V gene encodes CDR1 MDHEN and CDR2 SYDVKM. The CDR3 contains 15 residues. Trimming removed 4 bases from V and 3 bases from J; junction bases left unmatched: 8. The CDR3 is CASSSYPGQGYEQYF. The CDR3, as DNA: TGTGCCAGCAGTTCGTACCCCGGACAGGGCTACGAGCAGTACTTC. The full variable domain, with the rest looked up from reference TRBV28 and TRBJ2-7, is DVKVTQSSRYLVKRTGEKVFLECVQDMDHENMFWYRQDPGLGLRLIYFSYDVKMKEKGDIPEGYSVSREKKERFSLILESASTNQTSMYLCASSSYPGQGYEQYFGPGTRLTVT.

This rearrangement joins TRBV2 to TRBJ2-2, with D hard to call. The CDR3 length is 13 residues. V lost 7 bases and J lost 3, with 9 bases in between. CDR1 is SNHLY, CDR2 FYNNEI, per germline. CDR3 coding DNA: TGTGCCAGCACAATGGCAGACACCGGGGAGCTGTTTTTT. This encodes CASTMADTGELFF.

V usage is TRBV7-6 and J usage is TRBJ2-5, with 9 nucleotides matching TRBD2. Trimming at V came to 4 bases and at J to 5 bases, leaving 8 bases not matched to a gene. The CDR3 loop spans 15 amino acids. The germline V gene has CDR1 SGHVS and CDR2 FNYEAQ. CDR3: CASSSPTSGRETQYF. The CDR3 DNA follows: TGTGCCAGCAGCTCCCCAACTAGCGGGCGGGAGACCCAGTACTTC. The variable domain in full, completed from reference TRBV7-6 and TRBJ2-5, reads GAGVSQSPRYKVTKRGQDVALRCDPISGHVSLYWYRQALGQGPEFLTYFNYEAQQDKSGLPNDRFSAERPEGSISTLTIQRTEQRDSAMYRCASSSPTSGRETQYFGPGTRLLVL.

This sequence joins TRBV27 and TRBJ1-5; 8 bases match TRBD1. Germline values: CDR1 MNHEY, CDR2 SMNVEV (reference sequence). CDR3 length equals 14 residues. V was clipped by 2 bases and J by 6 bases; unmatched bases: 3. The CDR3 DNA reads TGTGCCAGCAGTTTAGATACAGGGGGTCAGCCCCAGCATTTT. Protein: CASSLDTGGQPQHF.

The V gene is TRBV2, the J gene TRBJ1-4; tentative D call: TRBD1 (6 bases). From germline, CDR1 is SNHLY and CDR2 FYNNEI. V lost 8 bases and J 0 bases, leaving 13 bases between the germline ends. The length of the CDR3 is 15 residues. CDR3 in DNA: TGTGCCAGCCGTCGACAGGCTTCAACTAATGAAAAACTGTTTTTT. Amino acid sequence: CASRRQASTNEKLFF.

This chain uses TRBV7-8 with TRBJ2-2; D possibly corresponds to TRBD1 (5 bases). This CDR3 comprises 14 residues. Germline loops: CDR1 SGHVS, CDR2 FQNEAQ. V lost 6 bases and J lost 6, with 14 bases in between. CDR3 sequence reads: CASRPPDSPGELFF. Here the CDR3 DNA reads TGTGCCAGCAGACCACCCGACAGCCCCGGGGAGCTGTTTTTT. Based on the CDR3 plus reference TRBV7-8 and TRBJ2-2, the full variable domain is GAGVSQSPRYKVAKRGQDVALRCDPISGHVSLFWYQQALGQGPEFLTYFQNEAQLDKSGLPSDRFFAERPEGSVSTLKIQRTQQEDSAVYLCASRPPDSPGELFFGEGSRLTVL.

This chain uses TRBV28 with TRBJ2-7; D is possibly TRBD2 (6 bases). The V and J ends lost 7 bases and 3 bases respectively, with 16 bases between them. CDR1 MDHEN and CDR2 SYDVKM come from the germline V gene. The CDR3 loop spans 14 amino acids. Written as DNA, the CDR3 is TGTGCCAGCACTCCCGGGGGACTGCACTACGAGCAGTACTTC. Translation: CASTPGGLHYEQYF.

This clone occurred a few times. The chain has TRBV4-1 and TRBJ2-2; the D gene is possibly TRBD2 (5 bases). Germline CDR1 is MGHRA and CDR2 is YSYEKL. There are 16 residues in the CDR3. Trimming pared 2 bases from V and 1 base from J, leaving 11 bases between. CDR3 residues: CASSQHSAGNTGELFF. CDR3 nucleotide sequence: TGCGCCAGCAGCCAACACAGCGCGGGGAACACCGGGGAGCTGTTTTTT.

This clone was counted only a few times. V is TRBV4-1 and J is TRBJ2-1; the D gene is possibly TRBD2 (5 bases). The V gene's germline CDR1 is MGHRA and CDR2 YSYEKL. The ends were cut back, 5 bases at V and 2 bases at J, with 22 bases in the middle. The CDR3 consists of 18 residues. In DNA form, the CDR3 reads TGCGCCAGCAGCGAAGTGGACTCTCTAGGTGAGCCCTACAATGAGCAGTTCTTC. Its translation: CASSEVDSLGEPYNEQFF.

The rearrangement joins TRBV6-1 to TRBJ2-3; 9 nucleotides align to TRBD1. Germline assignment: CDR1 MNHNS and CDR2 SASEGT. This CDR3 region has 14 residues. The junction had 7 bases not matched to a gene; V was cut back by 6 bases and J by 6 bases. CDR3 nucleotide sequence: TGTGCCAGCAGAGTGACCGGGACAGGGGATACGCAGTATTTT. Its protein is CASRVTGTGDTQYF.

The chain uses TRBV25-1 and TRBJ1-4; D gene uncertain. Germline loops: CDR1 MGHDK, CDR2 SYGVNS. The germline V and J ends were trimmed by 2 bases and 7 bases, with 17 bases remaining between them. The CDR3 runs to 16 residues. This CDR3 is CASSEPTPTRSEKLFF. The CDR3 nucleotides read TGTGCCAGCAGTGAACCCACCCCGACTAGAAGTGAAAAACTGTTTTTT. Full variable domain (outside the CDR3, taken from reference TRBV25-1 and TRBJ1-4): EADIYQTPRYLVIGTGKKITLECSQTMGHDKMYWYQQDPGMELHLIHYSYGVNSTEKGDLSSESTVSRIRTEHFPLTLESARPSHTSQYLCASSEPTPTRSEKLFFGSGTQLSVL.

V is TRBV18 and J is TRBJ2-5, with D tentatively TRBD2 (6 bases). CDR1 and CDR2 (germline): KGHSH, LQKENI. The V gene lost 2 bases and the J gene lost 5 bases, with 9 bases spanning the gap. The CDR3 is 13 amino acids. This chain's CDR3 is CASSPRSGETQYF. The CDR3 nucleotides read TGTGCCAGCTCACCAAGAAGCGGGGAGACCCAGTACTTC.

This clone has only a few counts. This chain joins TRBV9 and TRBJ2-3; D possibly corresponds to TRBD1 (6 bases). The CDR3 contains 16 residues. Germline assignment: CDR1 SGDLS and CDR2 YYNGEE. Trimming removed 4 bases at V and 0 bases at J, with 15 bases between. The CDR3 here is CASSTTPGASTDTQYF. DNA for the CDR3: TGTGCCAGCAGCACTACGCCAGGGGCTAGCACAGATACGCAGTATTTT.

The rearrangement links TRBV5-1 to TRBJ2-3, with 14 bases aligning to TRBD2. The CDR3 extends over 16 amino acids. V trimming: 7 bases; J trimming: 7 bases; junction bases outside the gene matches: 11. Germline V lookup: CDR1 SGHRS, CDR2 YFSETQ. The CDR3 bases are TGCGCCAGCGGGGCGGGACTAGCGGGGGCCTTCAATACGCAGTATTTT. Protein: CASGAGLAGAFNTQYF.

The rearrangement uses TRBV6-1 and TRBJ1-1, with 9 bases lining up with TRBD1. Per germline, CDR1 MNHNS and CDR2 SASEGT. This CDR3 has 13 residues. V gave up 5 bases and J gave up 5 bases; unmatched junction bases: 3. For the CDR3, the DNA is TGTGCCAGCAGTTTGGGACAGGGAACTGAAGCTTTCTTT. Its protein is CASSLGQGTEAFF.

In its sample, this clone was seen a few times. The genes are TRBV6-6 and TRBJ1-2; 9 positions match TRBD1. This CDR3 has 14 amino acids. Germline V gene lookup returns CDR1 MNHNY and CDR2 SVGAGI (reference sequence). Trimming took 3 bases from V and 2 from J; bases not matched to a gene: 1. The CDR3, as DNA: TGTGCCAGCAGTTATGGACAGGGGAACTATGGCTACACCTTC. It encodes CASSYGQGNYGYTF.